The T cell receptor (beta chain) described here comes from a study of CD8+CD57+ T cells in acquired aplastic anemia. With 4 bases clipped from V and 4 bases from J, the junction kept 7 bases outside the gene matches. Germline-derived CDR1 and CDR2 are SGHRS and YFSETQ. The CDR3 covers 15 residues. Profiles of TCR beta VDJ and CDR3 were generated from a genomic DNA template. TCRdb redid the calling of the reads with MiXCR, one entry per CDR3 protein. The table lists under 350,000 distinct CDR3 sequences, under 60% of them singletons. Sequencing involved patients with CD8+CD57+ cell expansion previously shown by flow cytometry. Study-level findings and limits: Patient and control CD8+ Simpson's diversity was not significantly different.

Turning to this clonotype: Its antigen is not identified.

The V gene is TRBV5-1, the J gene TRBJ1-1, with 10 bases identical to TRBD1. The TCR comes from a human donor with aplastic anemia. The sequenced material came from sorted CD4+, CD8+, or CD8+CD57+ T cells (not recorded which) from PBMCs. The CDR3 DNA is TGCGCCAGCAGCCCGAGGACAGGGGGGACCACTGAAGCTTTCTTT. Protein: CASSPRTGGTTEAFF.